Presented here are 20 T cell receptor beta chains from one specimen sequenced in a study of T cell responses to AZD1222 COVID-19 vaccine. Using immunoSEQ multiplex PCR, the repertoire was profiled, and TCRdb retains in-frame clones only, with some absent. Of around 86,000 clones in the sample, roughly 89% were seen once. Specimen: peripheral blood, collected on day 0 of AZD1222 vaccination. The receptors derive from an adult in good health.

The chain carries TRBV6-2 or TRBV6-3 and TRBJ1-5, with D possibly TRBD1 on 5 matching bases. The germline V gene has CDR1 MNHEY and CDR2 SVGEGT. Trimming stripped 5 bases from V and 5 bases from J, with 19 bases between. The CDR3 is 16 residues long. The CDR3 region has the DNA TGTGCCAGCAGTCCCACCTGGACCGGGGCCCATCAGCCCCAGCATTTT. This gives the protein CASSPTWTGAHQPQHF.

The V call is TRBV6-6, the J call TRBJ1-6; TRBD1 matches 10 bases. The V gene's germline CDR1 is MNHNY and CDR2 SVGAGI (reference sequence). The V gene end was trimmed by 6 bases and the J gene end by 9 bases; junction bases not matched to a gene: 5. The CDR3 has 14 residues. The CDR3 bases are TGTGCCAGCAGCCAGGGACAGGGGTCTTCACCCCTCCACTTT. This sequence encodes CASSQGQGSSPLHF.

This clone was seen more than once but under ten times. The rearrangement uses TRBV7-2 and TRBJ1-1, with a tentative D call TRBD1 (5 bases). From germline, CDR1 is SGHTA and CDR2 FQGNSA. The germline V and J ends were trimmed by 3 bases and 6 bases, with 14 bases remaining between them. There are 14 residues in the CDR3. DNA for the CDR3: TGTGCCAGCAGCTTGGGGGTCCGAGGCTCTGAAGCTTTCTTT. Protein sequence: CASSLGVRGSEAFF.

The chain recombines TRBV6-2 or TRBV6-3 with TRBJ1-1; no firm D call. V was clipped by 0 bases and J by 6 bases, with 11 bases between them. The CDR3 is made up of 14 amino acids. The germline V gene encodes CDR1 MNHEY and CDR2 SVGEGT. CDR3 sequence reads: CASSYSVEAPEAFF. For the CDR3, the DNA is TGTGCCAGCAGTTACTCCGTCGAGGCCCCTGAAGCTTTCTTT.

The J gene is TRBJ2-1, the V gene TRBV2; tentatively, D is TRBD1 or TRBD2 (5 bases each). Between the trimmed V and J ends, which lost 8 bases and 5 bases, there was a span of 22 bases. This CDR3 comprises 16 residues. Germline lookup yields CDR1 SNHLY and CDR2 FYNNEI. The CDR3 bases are TGTGCCAGCGATTTCGTGTTCGGGGACCGGGACAATGAGCAGTTCTTC. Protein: CASDFVFGDRDNEQFF.

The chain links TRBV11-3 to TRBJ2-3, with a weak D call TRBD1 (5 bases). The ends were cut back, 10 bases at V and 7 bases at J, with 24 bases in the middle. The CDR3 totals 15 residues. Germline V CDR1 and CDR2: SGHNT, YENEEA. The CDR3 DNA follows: TGTGCCAAGGTAGGGGTGACCGATTCCTGGCATACGCAGTATTTT. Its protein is CAKVGVTDSWHTQYF.

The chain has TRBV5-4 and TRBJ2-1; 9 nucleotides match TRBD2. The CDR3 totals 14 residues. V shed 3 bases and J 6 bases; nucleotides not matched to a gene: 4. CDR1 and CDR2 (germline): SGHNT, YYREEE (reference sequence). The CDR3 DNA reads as TGTGCCAGCAGCTACGCGGGGGGGGTCAATGAGCAGTTCTTC. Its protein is CASSYAGGVNEQFF.

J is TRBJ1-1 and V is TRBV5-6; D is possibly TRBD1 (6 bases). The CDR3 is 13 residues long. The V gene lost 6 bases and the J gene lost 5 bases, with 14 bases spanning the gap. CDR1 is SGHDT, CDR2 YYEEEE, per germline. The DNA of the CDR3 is TGTGCCAGCACCCTAGACAGGTGGACTGAAGCTTTCTTT. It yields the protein CASTLDRWTEAFF.

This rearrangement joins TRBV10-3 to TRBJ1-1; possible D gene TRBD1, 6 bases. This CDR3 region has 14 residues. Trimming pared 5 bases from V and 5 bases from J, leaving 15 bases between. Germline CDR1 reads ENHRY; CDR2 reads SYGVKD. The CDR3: CAISNPQGGTEAFF. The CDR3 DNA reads TGTGCCATCAGTAACCCACAGGGAGGGACTGAAGCTTTCTTT.

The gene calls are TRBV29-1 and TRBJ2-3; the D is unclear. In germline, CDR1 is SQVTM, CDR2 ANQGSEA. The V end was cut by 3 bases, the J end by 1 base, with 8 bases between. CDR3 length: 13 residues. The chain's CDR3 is CSVEVPGTDTQYF. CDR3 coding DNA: TGCAGCGTTGAGGTGCCAGGCACAGATACGCAGTATTTT.

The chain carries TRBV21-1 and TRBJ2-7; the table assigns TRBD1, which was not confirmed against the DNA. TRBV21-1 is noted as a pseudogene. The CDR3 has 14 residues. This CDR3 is CASSNFKGDHEQYF. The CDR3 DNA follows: TGTGCCAGCAGCAACTTTAAGGGGGATCACGAGCAGTACTTC.

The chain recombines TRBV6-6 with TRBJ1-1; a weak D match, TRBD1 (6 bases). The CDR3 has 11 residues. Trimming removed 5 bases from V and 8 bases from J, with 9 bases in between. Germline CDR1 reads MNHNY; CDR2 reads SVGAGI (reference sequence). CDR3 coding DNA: TGTGCCAGCAGTCAAGGGGGGGAAGCTTTCTTT. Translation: CASSQGGEAFF.

CDR3 sequence: CASSYTGASNSPLHF. The CDR3 DNA is TGTGCCAGCAGTTACACGGGCGCGTCCAATTCACCCCTCCACTTT. The chain has TRBV6-2 or TRBV6-3 and TRBJ1-6; D is unclear. The CDR3 covers 15 residues. V lost 2 bases, J lost 7 bases, and 12 bases lay in between. CDR1 is MNHEY and CDR2 is SVGEGT in the germline V gene.

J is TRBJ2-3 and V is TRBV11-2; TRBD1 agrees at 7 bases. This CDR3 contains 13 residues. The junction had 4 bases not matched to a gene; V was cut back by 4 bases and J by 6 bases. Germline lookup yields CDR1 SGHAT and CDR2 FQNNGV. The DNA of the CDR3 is TGTGCCAGCAGCTCAACAGGGGCCGATACGCAGTATTTT. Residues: CASSSTGADTQYF.

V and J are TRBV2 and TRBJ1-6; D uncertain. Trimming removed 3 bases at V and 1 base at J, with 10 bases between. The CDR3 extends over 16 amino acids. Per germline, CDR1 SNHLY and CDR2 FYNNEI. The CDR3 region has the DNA TGTGCCAGCAGTGATCCAGGAGCTTCCTATAATTCACCCCTCCACTTT. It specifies CASSDPGASYNSPLHF.

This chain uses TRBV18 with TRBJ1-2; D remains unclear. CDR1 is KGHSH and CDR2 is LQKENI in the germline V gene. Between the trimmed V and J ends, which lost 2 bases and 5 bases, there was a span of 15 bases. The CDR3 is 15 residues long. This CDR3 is CASSPFDNPGYGYTF. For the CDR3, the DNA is TGTGCCAGCTCACCATTTGACAATCCGGGGTATGGCTACACCTTC.

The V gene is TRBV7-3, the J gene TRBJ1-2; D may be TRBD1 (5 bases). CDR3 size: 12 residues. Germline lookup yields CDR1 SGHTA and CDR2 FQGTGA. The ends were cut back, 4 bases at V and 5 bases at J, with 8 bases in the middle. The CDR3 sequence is CASSYEGYGYTF. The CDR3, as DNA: TGTGCCAGCAGCTACGAGGGGTATGGCTACACCTTC.

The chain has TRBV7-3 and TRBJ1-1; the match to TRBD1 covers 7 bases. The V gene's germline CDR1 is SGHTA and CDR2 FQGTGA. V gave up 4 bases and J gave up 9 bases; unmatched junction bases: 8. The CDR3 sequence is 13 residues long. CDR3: CASSSGQTTKAFF. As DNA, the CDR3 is TGTGCCAGCAGCTCGGGACAGACGACCAAAGCTTTCTTT.

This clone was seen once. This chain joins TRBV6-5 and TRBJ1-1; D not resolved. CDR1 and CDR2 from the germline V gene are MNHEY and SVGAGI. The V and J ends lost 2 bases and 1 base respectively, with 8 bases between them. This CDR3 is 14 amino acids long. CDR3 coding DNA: TGTGCCAGCAGTTACGGGCAGGCGAACACTGAAGCTTTCTTT. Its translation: CASSYGQANTEAFF.

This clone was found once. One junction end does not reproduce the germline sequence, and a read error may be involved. The CDR3 coding sequence is TGTGCCAACTCACTAGCGGGGGGCCGAGCGGCGAAGAATGAGCAGTTCTTC. Its protein is CANSLAGGRAAKNEQFF. The chain is built from TRBV18 and TRBJ2-1; TRBD2 aligns across 12 bases. Germline V lookup: CDR1 KGHSH, CDR2 LQKENI. CDR3 length equals 17 residues.